This TCR beta chain was identified in a study of T cell changes during pregnancy in multiple sclerosis. Method: immunoSEQ multiplex PCR; TCRdb's copy keeps in-frame clones and lacks some. The sample includes about 87,000 clones, around 93% of them seen just once. CDR3 length: 14 residues. V lost 5 bases and J 2 bases, leaving 13 bases between the germline ends. Germline V gives CDR1 MDHEN, CDR2 SYDVKM. The clonotype comes from a female donor in good health, enrolled as a control in a pregnancy study. V gene TRBV28 combines with J gene TRBJ2-7; TRBD2 might be the D (5 bases). Sample: peripheral blood, taken in the third trimester of pregnancy. CDR3 nucleotides: TGTGCCAGCAGTCCTAGGACTCTACCCTACGAGCAGTACTTC. It is translated as CASSPRTLPYEQYF.